The present entry profiles one T cell receptor (beta chain) with its context. Its antigen is undetermined. Germline V gene lookup returns CDR1 SGHTA and CDR2 FQGNSA. This CDR3 contains 16 residues. The V end was cut by 2 bases, the J end by 0 bases, with 14 bases between. Single viable CD3+CD4+CD8-CD45RO+ cells were sorted as the memory CD4+ T cells. The data derive from a study of memory CD4+ T cells and cytomegalovirus serostatus. Looking at the study overall: Of the healthy Belgian adults, several were CMV seropositive and 20 to 30 seronegative. General study results and limits: Each of around 69 CMV-associated TCRbeta sequences occurred in one to five individuals.

In the original workflow: After removing out-of-frame reads, millions of distinct TCRbeta sequences remained. TCRdb keeps only in-frame clones here, not all; method: immunoSEQ multiplex PCR. The V and J calls and clone size come from that table; D and trimming were worked out from the DNA. The sample has over 40,000 clones; roughly 74% are singletons. The sequencing sample was made of memory CD4+ T cells from blood. The chain joins TRBV7-2 to TRBJ2-7, with D tentatively TRBD2 (5 bases). The receptor's source is an adult in good health and CMV-seropositive. CDR3 coding DNA: TGTGCCAGCAGCTTAATCGGCGGGTCTAGCTCCTACGAGCAGTACTTC. This gives the protein CASSLIGGSSSYEQYF.